This TCR beta chain was retrieved from a study of CD8 T cells in ankylosing spondylitis. Study-level findings and limits: Reportedly, matched ankylosing spondylitis synovial fluid was significantly enriched for disease-linked clones. Some of the motif variants had earlier been found in reactive arthritis patients' fluid and blood. Seemingly distinctive of ankylosing spondylitis blood was a TCR beta motif formed by eight highly homologous variants. Clones linked to the disease showed a CD8+ phenotype. They occurred at relatively low frequencies in peripheral blood.

Quantitative barcoded 5'-RACE was used to prepare TCR beta libraries. TCRdb reanalysed the 5' RACE reads using MiXCR and keeps one entry per CDR3 protein. The table records around 440,000 distinct CDR3 sequences, 17% of them present only once. CDR1 and CDR2 from the germline V gene are SGHTA and FQGNSA. This CDR3 region has 12 residues. Deletions cut 5 bases from V and 11 bases from J, with 14 bases between. This clonotype has only a few counts. No antigen is known for it. This TCR came from a male donor with ankylosing spondylitis. Sequenced input: blood, either unsorted or a sorted T cell fraction (not recorded which). The chain employs TRBV7-2 and TRBJ2-3; D not certain. CDR3 nucleotide sequence: TGTGCCAGCAGCCCACCGGGCACACGGCAGTATTTT. Translating it yields CASSPPGTRQYF.